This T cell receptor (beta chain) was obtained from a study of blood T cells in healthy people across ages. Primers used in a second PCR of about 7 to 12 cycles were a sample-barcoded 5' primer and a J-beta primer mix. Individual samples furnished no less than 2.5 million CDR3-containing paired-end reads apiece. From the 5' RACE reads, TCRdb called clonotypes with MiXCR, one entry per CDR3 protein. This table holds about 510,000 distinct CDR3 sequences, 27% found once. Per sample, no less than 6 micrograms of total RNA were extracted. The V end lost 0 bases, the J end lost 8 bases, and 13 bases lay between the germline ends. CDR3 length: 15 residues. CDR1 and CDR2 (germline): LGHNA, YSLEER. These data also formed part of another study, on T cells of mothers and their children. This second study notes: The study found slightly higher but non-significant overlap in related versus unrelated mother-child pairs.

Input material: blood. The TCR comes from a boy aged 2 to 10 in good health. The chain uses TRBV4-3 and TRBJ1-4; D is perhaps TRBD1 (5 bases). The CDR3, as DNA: TGCGCCAGCAGCCAAGAAGGGACCGTTAGGGAAAAACTGTTTTTT. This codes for CASSQEGTVREKLFF.